Shown below are 6 T cell receptor beta chains from a single sample sequenced in a study of identical twins. TCRdb analysed the 5' RACE reads with MiXCR anew, one entry per CDR3 protein. Among over 600,000 distinct CDR3 sequences listed, around 21% were seen once. This sample was also put to use in a study of T cells expressing NK-cell markers.

The sample comprised PBMCs. Receptor source: a woman under 30 in good health.

This clonotype was seen a handful of times. This chain links TRBV10-3 with TRBJ2-7, with 12 bases lining up with TRBD2. This CDR3 spans 15 amino acids. Germline lookup yields CDR1 ENHRY and CDR2 SYGVKD. The ends lost 3 bases at V and 4 bases at J; junction bases unmatched: 4. The CDR3 loop is CAISELAGGPYEQYF. The CDR3 DNA follows: TGTGCCATCAGTGAACTAGCGGGGGGCCCATACGAGCAGTACTTC.

This clonotype was counted a few times. The rearrangement uses TRBV20-1 and TRBJ2-7, with 10 bases lining up with TRBD2. The length of the CDR3 is 14 residues. Looked up from germline, CDR1 is DFQATT and CDR2 is SNEGSKA (reference sequence). Unmatched junction bases numbered 8, after V lost 6 bases and J lost 3 bases. CDR3 nucleotide sequence: TGCAGTGCCTCGACTAGCGGGCGGATCTACGAGCAGTACTTC. This codes for CSASTSGRIYEQYF.

The chain combines TRBV15 with TRBJ2-7; 8 bases agree with TRBD2. Germline V lookup: CDR1 LNHNV, CDR2 YYDKDF (reference sequence). This CDR3 has 14 amino acids. Losses at the gene ends were 0 bases for V and 6 bases for J; bases not matched to a gene: 4. Written as DNA, the CDR3 is TGTGCCACCAGCAGAGACGGGGGGGCCGTCGAGCAGTACTTC. Amino acid sequence: CATSRDGGAVEQYF. The entire variable domain, with the rest obtained from reference TRBV15 and TRBJ2-7, is as follows: DAMVIQNPRYQVTQFGKPVTLSCSQTLNHNVMYWYQQKSSQAPKLLFHYYDKDFNNEADTPDNFQSRRPNTSFCFLDIRSPGLGDTAMYLCATSRDGGAVEQYFGPGTRLTVT.

The genes are TRBV12-3 or TRBV12-4 and TRBJ1-5; unclear D gene. The CDR3 length is 13 residues. Trimming took off 8 bases at V and 2 bases at J, with 10 bases between the two ends. The CDR3 DNA sequence: TGTGCCAGCGGTCTGGCCGGCAATCAGCCCCAGCATTTT. It encodes CASGLAGNQPQHF.

This clonotype was seen only a few times. The CDR3 is CSVEGMNTEAFF. In DNA, the CDR3 is TGCAGCGTTGAGGGAATGAACACTGAAGCTTTCTTT. The chain combines TRBV29-1 with TRBJ1-1, with D unclear. The germline V gene has CDR1 SQVTM and CDR2 ANQGSEA. Trimming pared 3 bases from V and 0 bases from J, leaving 5 bases between. This CDR3 has 12 residues.

The rearrangement joins TRBV12-3 or TRBV12-4 to TRBJ2-7, with 8 bases that match TRBD1. V dropped 7 bases and J dropped 1; count of bases not matched to a gene: 9. This CDR3 is 15 amino acids long. CDR3 sequence: CASTRQGTVSYEQYF. The CDR3 bases are TGTGCCAGCACCCGACAGGGGACTGTTTCCTACGAGCAGTACTTC.